Listed here are 2 T cell receptor beta chains from one sample, sequenced in a study of blood T cell repertoires in COVID-19. Sequencing used immunoSEQ multiplex PCR; TCRdb keeps in-frame clones, though not all of them. The table records some 150,000 clones, 85% of them present only once. The sample was peripheral blood. These receptors all stem from a woman aged 40 to 49 with active or convalescent COVID-19.

This chain links TRBV6-2 or TRBV6-3 with TRBJ1-6, with D uncertain. This CDR3 contains 16 residues. V was pared by 4 bases and J by 7 bases, with 17 bases between. Germline CDR1 is MNHEY and CDR2 is SVGEGT. DNA of the CDR3: TGTGCCAGCAGTTCCTCGGGCCTTATGTGGAATTCACCCCTCCACTTT. Its protein product is CASSSSGLMWNSPLHF.

The chain is built from TRBV27 and TRBJ2-5; the D gene is possibly TRBD1 (7 bases). Germline-derived CDR1 and CDR2 are MNHEY and SMNVEV (reference sequence). V was trimmed by 5 bases and J by 0 bases, leaving 25 bases between them. The CDR3 totals 19 residues. In DNA form, the CDR3 reads TGTGCCAGCAGTCGAAGGGGGCTAGCGAGGAACATCTACCAAGAGACCCAGTACTTC. Its protein is CASSRRGLARNIYQETQYF.